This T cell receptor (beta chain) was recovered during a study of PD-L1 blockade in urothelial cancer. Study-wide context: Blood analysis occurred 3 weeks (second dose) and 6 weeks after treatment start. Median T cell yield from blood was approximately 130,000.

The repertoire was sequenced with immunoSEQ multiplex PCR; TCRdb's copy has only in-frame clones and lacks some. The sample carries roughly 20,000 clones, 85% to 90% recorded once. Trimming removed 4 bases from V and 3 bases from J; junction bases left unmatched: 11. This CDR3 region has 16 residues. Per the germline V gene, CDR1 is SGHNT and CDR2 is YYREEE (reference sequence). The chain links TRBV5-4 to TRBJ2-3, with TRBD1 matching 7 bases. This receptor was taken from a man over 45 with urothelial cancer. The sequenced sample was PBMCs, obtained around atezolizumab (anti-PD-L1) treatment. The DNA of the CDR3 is TGTGCCAGCAGCAAGAAGATGCAGGGGGTAACAGATACGCAGTATTTT. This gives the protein CASSKKMQGVTDTQYF.